Listed below are T cell receptor beta chains from one sample, sequenced in a study of T cells in Graves' hyperthyroidism and ophthalmopathy. Each CDR3 protein gets one entry after TCRdb re-called the multiplex PCR reads with MiXCR. This sample has approximately 600,000 distinct CDR3 sequences; about 15% occur once, and the top ten carry roughly 4.3%. Sequencing input: blood. The receptor set was obtained from a woman aged 40 to 49 with Graves' ophthalmopathy. CDR3s include the opening cysteine and the closing phenylalanine or tryptophan. D genes are given only for firm matches. Clone size is shown for a subset of rows, as once, few, many or a class of expanded clone.

clone_size: many; j_call: TRBJ2-5; v_call: TRBV12-3/TRBV12-4; d_call: TRBD1; cdr3_aa: CASSPGQGWETQYF; cdr3_nt: TGTGCCAGCAGTCCCGGACAGGGTTGGGAGACCCAGTACTTC
clone_size: few; j_call: TRBJ1-1; v_call: TRBV12-3/TRBV12-4; d_call: NA; cdr3_aa: CASSRLGGRGTEAFF; cdr3_nt: TGTGCCAGCAGTCGCCTGGGGGGGAGAGGCACTGAAGCTTTCTTT
clone_size: many; j_call: TRBJ2-7; v_call: TRBV28; d_call: NA; cdr3_aa: CASIGNYEQYF; cdr3_nt: TGTGCAAGTATTGGTAACTACGAGCAGTACTTC
clone_size: many; j_call: TRBJ1-1; v_call: TRBV19; d_call: NA; cdr3_aa: CASSIGGHTEAFF; cdr3_nt: TGTGCCAGTAGTATAGGCGGCCACACTGAAGCTTTCTTT
clone_size: NA; j_call: TRBJ1-5; v_call: TRBV6-2/TRBV6-3; d_call: NA; cdr3_aa: CASSYGGSGNQPQHF; cdr3_nt: TGTGCCAGCAGTTACGGGGGGTCGGGCAATCAGCCCCAGCATTTT
clone_size: many; j_call: TRBJ2-5; v_call: TRBV24-1; d_call: NA; cdr3_aa: CATSDPGTRETQYF; cdr3_nt: TGTGCCACCAGTGATCCAGGGACTCGAGAGACCCAGTACTTC
clone_size: NA; j_call: TRBJ2-4; v_call: TRBV4-1; d_call: TRBD1; cdr3_aa: CASSLTNPGQGAWNIQYF; cdr3_nt: TGCGCCAGCAGCCTTACAAACCCGGGACAGGGGGCATGGAACATTCAGTACTTC
clone_size: NA; j_call: TRBJ2-7; v_call: TRBV20-1; d_call: TRBD2; cdr3_aa: CSGLAGDIHEQYF; cdr3_nt: TGCAGTGGACTAGCGGGAGACATCCACGAGCAGTACTTC
clone_size: few; j_call: TRBJ2-2; v_call: TRBV18; d_call: NA; cdr3_aa: CASSDPGTNTGELFF; cdr3_nt: TGTGCCAGCTCAGATCCCGGGACTAACACCGGGGAGCTGTTTTTT
clone_size: many; j_call: TRBJ1-2; v_call: TRBV5-8; d_call: NA; cdr3_aa: CASSLDSFYGYTF; cdr3_nt: TGTGCCAGCAGCTTGGACAGTTTCTATGGCTACACCTTC
clone_size: many; j_call: TRBJ2-2; v_call: TRBV12-3/TRBV12-4; d_call: NA; cdr3_aa: CASSTGTPNTGELFF; cdr3_nt: TGTGCCAGCAGCACGGGAACGCCGAACACCGGGGAGCTGTTTTTT
clone_size: many; j_call: TRBJ2-7; v_call: TRBV28; d_call: TRBD2; cdr3_aa: CASSIGTSVSSYEQYF; cdr3_nt: TGTGCCAGCTCTATCGGGACTAGCGTAAGCTCCTACGAGCAGTACTTC
clone_size: many; j_call: TRBJ1-5; v_call: TRBV27; d_call: NA; cdr3_aa: CASSEYTGTDQPQHF; cdr3_nt: TGTGCCAGCAGTGAATACACAGGGACGGATCAGCCCCAGCATTTT
clone_size: many; j_call: TRBJ2-2; v_call: TRBV19; d_call: TRBD2; cdr3_aa: CASSPQPGGGELFF; cdr3_nt: TGTGCCAGTAGTCCCCAGCCCGGGGGGGGGGAGCTGTTTTTT
clone_size: many; j_call: TRBJ1-1; v_call: TRBV7-2; d_call: NA; cdr3_aa: CASSALGGGGTEAFF; cdr3_nt: TGTGCCAGCAGCGCCCTGGGGGGGGGAGGCACTGAAGCTTTCTTT
clone_size: NA; j_call: TRBJ1-2; v_call: TRBV4-1; d_call: NA; cdr3_aa: CASSQYGRFSYGYTF; cdr3_nt: TGCGCCAGCAGCCAATACGGCAGGTTTTCCTATGGCTACACCTTC
clone_size: NA; j_call: TRBJ1-6; v_call: TRBV7-2; d_call: NA; cdr3_aa: CASSLGNVGQNSPLHF; cdr3_nt: TGTGCCAGCAGCTTAGGGAACGTAGGTCAAAATTCACCCCTCCACTTT
clone_size: many; j_call: TRBJ1-3; v_call: TRBV12-3/TRBV12-4; d_call: TRBD1; cdr3_aa: CASTPWTGGSGNTIYF; cdr3_nt: TGTGCCAGCACCCCTTGGACAGGGGGCTCTGGAAACACCATATATTTT
clone_size: many; j_call: TRBJ2-2; v_call: TRBV2; d_call: NA; cdr3_aa: CAMEGRETGELFF; cdr3_nt: TGTGCCATGGAGGGCCGCGAGACCGGGGAGCTGTTTTTT
clone_size: many; j_call: TRBJ1-6; v_call: TRBV6-1; d_call: NA; cdr3_aa: CASSRLGPLHF; cdr3_nt: TGTGCCAGCAGCCGTCTAGGACCCCTCCACTTT
clone_size: many; j_call: TRBJ2-7; v_call: TRBV28; d_call: NA; cdr3_aa: CASSSGRFSYEQYF; cdr3_nt: TGTGCCAGCAGTTCGGGCCGATTCTCCTACGAGCAGTACTTC
clone_size: many; j_call: TRBJ1-1; v_call: TRBV30; d_call: NA; cdr3_aa: CAWSVVSNTEAFF; cdr3_nt: TGTGCCTGGAGTGTAGTCAGTAACACTGAAGCTTTCTTT
clone_size: NA; j_call: TRBJ1-1; v_call: TRBV6-1; d_call: NA; cdr3_aa: CASTSRDEAFF; cdr3_nt: TGTGCCAGCACCAGCCGGGATGAAGCTTTCTTT
clone_size: many; j_call: TRBJ1-1; v_call: TRBV19; d_call: NA; cdr3_aa: CASSDDQVEAFF; cdr3_nt: TGTGCCAGTAGCGATGATCAGGTTGAAGCTTTCTTT
clone_size: many; j_call: TRBJ1-2; v_call: TRBV11-2; d_call: NA; cdr3_aa: CASSAIGTDYGYTF; cdr3_nt: TGTGCCAGCAGCGCGATCGGGACGGACTATGGCTACACCTTC
clone_size: NA; j_call: TRBJ1-5; v_call: TRBV28; d_call: NA; cdr3_aa: CASSRIQPQHF; cdr3_nt: TGTGCCAGCAGCCGTATACAGCCCCAGCATTTT
clone_size: NA; j_call: TRBJ2-4; v_call: TRBV6-2/TRBV6-3; d_call: NA; cdr3_aa: CASMRGVGLADRGYIQYF; cdr3_nt: TGTGCCAGCATGCGAGGTGTAGGACTAGCGGACAGGGGGTACATTCAGTACTTC
clone_size: NA; j_call: TRBJ2-2; v_call: TRBV7-8; d_call: TRBD1; cdr3_aa: CASTLDRGDTGELFF; cdr3_nt: TGTGCCAGTACTTTAGACAGGGGAGACACCGGGGAGCTGTTTTTT
clone_size: NA; j_call: TRBJ2-3; v_call: TRBV2; d_call: NA; cdr3_aa: CASSDGTDTQYF; cdr3_nt: TGTGCCAGCAGTGACGGCACAGATACGCAGTATTTT
clone_size: many; j_call: TRBJ1-5; v_call: TRBV6-1; d_call: NA; cdr3_aa: CASSGGVGQPQHF; cdr3_nt: TGTGCCAGCAGTGGTGGAGTTGGTCAGCCCCAGCATTTT
clone_size: few; j_call: TRBJ2-5; v_call: TRBV24-1; d_call: NA; cdr3_aa: CATSDFGHSAQETQYF; cdr3_nt: TGTGCCACCAGTGATTTCGGACACTCAGCTCAAGAGACCCAGTACTTC
clone_size: many; j_call: TRBJ1-1; v_call: TRBV6-4; d_call: NA; cdr3_aa: CASSDTAVEAFF; cdr3_nt: TGTGCCAGCAGTGATACGGCGGTTGAAGCTTTCTTT
clone_size: NA; j_call: TRBJ2-2; v_call: TRBV11-2; d_call: TRBD2; cdr3_aa: CASRRTSGSLYANTGELFF; cdr3_nt: TGTGCCAGCAGACGGACTAGCGGGAGTTTATATGCGAACACCGGGGAGCTGTTTTTT
clone_size: NA; j_call: TRBJ2-4; v_call: TRBV20-1; d_call: TRBD1; cdr3_aa: CSASGQGADIQYF; cdr3_nt: TGCAGTGCTAGTGGACAGGGTGCGGACATTCAGTACTTC
clone_size: few; j_call: TRBJ1-1; v_call: TRBV7-9; d_call: NA; cdr3_aa: CASNERGETEAFF; cdr3_nt: TGTGCCAGCAACGAAAGGGGGGAAACTGAAGCTTTCTTT
clone_size: few; j_call: TRBJ1-1; v_call: TRBV12-3/TRBV12-4; d_call: NA; cdr3_aa: CASRPGTPITEAFF; cdr3_nt: TGTGCCAGCAGACCCGGGACACCTATCACTGAAGCTTTCTTT
clone_size: many; j_call: TRBJ2-7; v_call: TRBV19; d_call: NA; cdr3_aa: CASSIEPLSGNSYEQYF; cdr3_nt: TGTGCCAGTAGTATAGAGCCCCTGTCAGGGAACTCCTACGAGCAGTACTTC
clone_size: few; j_call: TRBJ2-7; v_call: TRBV5-1; d_call: NA; cdr3_aa: CASSPAGVGEQYF; cdr3_nt: TGCGCCAGCAGCCCAGCAGGGGTAGGCGAGCAGTACTTC
clone_size: NA; j_call: TRBJ1-2; v_call: TRBV7-2; d_call: NA; cdr3_aa: CASSFINRGTYGYTF; cdr3_nt: TGTGCCAGCAGCTTTATTAACCGGGGGACCTATGGCTACACCTTC
clone_size: many; j_call: TRBJ1-3; v_call: TRBV12-3/TRBV12-4; d_call: NA; cdr3_aa: CASSLSGAGNTIYF; cdr3_nt: TGTGCCAGCAGTTTATCAGGGGCTGGAAACACCATATATTTT
clone_size: many; j_call: TRBJ1-1; v_call: TRBV28; d_call: NA; cdr3_aa: CASSTEPLGAFF; cdr3_nt: TGTGCCAGCAGTACCGAACCCCTGGGAGCTTTCTTT
clone_size: many; j_call: TRBJ2-7; v_call: TRBV6-1; d_call: TRBD1; cdr3_aa: CASSPDRDMISYEQYF; cdr3_nt: TGTGCCAGCAGCCCCGACAGGGATATGATCTCCTACGAGCAGTACTTC
clone_size: NA; j_call: TRBJ2-5; v_call: TRBV12-5; d_call: NA; cdr3_aa: CASGLDYQTQYF; cdr3_nt: TGTGCTAGTGGTTTAGATTACCAGACCCAGTACTTC
clone_size: NA; j_call: TRBJ2-3; v_call: TRBV24-1; d_call: TRBD1; cdr3_aa: CATSPGQGASDTQYF; cdr3_nt: TGTGCCACCAGCCCGGGACAGGGGGCATCAGATACGCAGTATTTT
clone_size: NA; j_call: TRBJ1-1; v_call: TRBV18; d_call: TRBD1; cdr3_aa: CASSPGTGNTGNTEAFF; cdr3_nt: TGTGCCAGCTCACCCGGGACAGGGAATACGGGGAACACTGAAGCTTTCTTT
clone_size: NA; j_call: TRBJ1-2; v_call: TRBV5-1; d_call: NA; cdr3_aa: CASSLEGPSRGYTF; cdr3_nt: TGCGCCAGCAGCTTGGAGGGTCCATCGAGGGGCTACACCTTC
clone_size: NA; j_call: TRBJ2-2; v_call: TRBV11-2; d_call: NA; cdr3_aa: CASTERSGPRTGELFF; cdr3_nt: TGTGCCAGCACCGAAAGAAGCGGTCCTCGAACCGGGGAGCTGTTTTTT
clone_size: NA; j_call: TRBJ2-2; v_call: TRBV28; d_call: NA; cdr3_aa: CASSLFPPHGELFF; cdr3_nt: TGTGCCAGCAGTTTATTTCCACCGCACGGGGAGCTGTTTTTT
clone_size: NA; j_call: TRBJ2-7; v_call: TRBV30; d_call: NA; cdr3_aa: CAWSWNQGASYEQYF; cdr3_nt: TGTGCCTGGAGCTGGAATCAAGGGGCCTCCTACGAGCAGTACTTC
clone_size: many; j_call: TRBJ2-7; v_call: TRBV2; d_call: NA; cdr3_aa: CAVHKVGANYEQYF; cdr3_nt: TGTGCCGTTCATAAGGTGGGAGCCAACTACGAGCAGTACTTC
clone_size: NA; j_call: TRBJ2-2; v_call: TRBV6-1; d_call: NA; cdr3_aa: CASNDDTGELFF; cdr3_nt: TGTGCCAGCAACGATGACACCGGGGAGCTGTTTTTT
clone_size: many; j_call: TRBJ1-2; v_call: TRBV9; d_call: NA; cdr3_aa: CASSSTWVYTF; cdr3_nt: TGTGCCAGCAGCTCAACGTGGGTCTACACCTTC
clone_size: NA; j_call: TRBJ1-3; v_call: TRBV3-1; d_call: TRBD1; cdr3_aa: CASSRTGDGNTIYF; cdr3_nt: TGTGCCAGCAGTCGAACAGGGGACGGAAACACCATATATTTT
clone_size: few; j_call: TRBJ2-5; v_call: TRBV28; d_call: TRBD2; cdr3_aa: CASSPLGLAEETQYF; cdr3_nt: TGTGCCAGCAGCCCCCTCGGACTAGCGGAAGAGACCCAGTACTTC
clone_size: NA; j_call: TRBJ2-7; v_call: TRBV28; d_call: NA; cdr3_aa: CVSSSQYYEQYF; cdr3_nt: TGTGTCAGCAGTTCCCAGTACTACGAGCAGTACTTC
clone_size: NA; j_call: TRBJ2-5; v_call: TRBV3-1; d_call: NA; cdr3_aa: CASSQGGANPQETQYF; cdr3_nt: TGTGCCAGCAGCCAAGGAGGCGCTAACCCCCAAGAGACCCAGTACTTC
clone_size: many; j_call: TRBJ1-1; v_call: TRBV6-1; d_call: NA; cdr3_aa: CASSEEAGGNTEAFF; cdr3_nt: TGTGCCAGCAGTGAAGAGGCGGGAGGGAACACTGAAGCTTTCTTT
clone_size: many; j_call: TRBJ1-1; v_call: TRBV30; d_call: NA; cdr3_aa: CAWSPGEGWNEAFF; cdr3_nt: TGTGCCTGGAGCCCGGGCGAAGGATGGAATGAAGCTTTCTTT
clone_size: NA; j_call: TRBJ1-1; v_call: TRBV5-1; d_call: TRBD1; cdr3_aa: CASGTANLNTEAFF; cdr3_nt: TGCGCCAGCGGGACAGCCAACTTGAACACTGAAGCTTTCTTT
clone_size: many; j_call: TRBJ2-2; v_call: TRBV15; d_call: NA; cdr3_aa: CATSRGGSGELFF; cdr3_nt: TGTGCCACCAGCAGAGGAGGCTCCGGGGAGCTGTTTTTT